This TCR beta chain was documented in a study of cytomegalovirus exposure and HLA in healthy donors. The PCR made use of 60 Vbeta and 13 Jbeta primers. Measured with immunoSEQ multiplex PCR; TCRdb has only the in-frame clones, and not every one. The profile covers approximately 150,000 clones, with roughly 79% appearing a single time and 0.95% to 1.1% taken by the ten largest. The sequence was collected from a middle-aged woman in good health and CMV-seronegative. The specimen was PBMCs.

The CDR3 is CASSDDGRAPYEQYF. CDR3 DNA: TGTGCCAGCAGTGACGACGGGAGGGCGCCCTACGAGCAGTACTTC. This chain joins TRBV6-1 and TRBJ2-7; 8 bases are a match to TRBD2. The CDR3 is 15 amino acids. The germline V gene has CDR1 MNHNS and CDR2 SASEGT. Trimming removed 3 bases from V and 2 bases from J; junction bases left unmatched: 6.